These T cell receptor beta chains were read from a single sample in a study of T cells in Graves' hyperthyroidism and ophthalmopathy. TCRdb recomputed calls from the multiplex PCR reads with MiXCR, one row per CDR3 protein. In the table there are 550,000 to 700,000 distinct CDR3 sequences, around 46% of which are singletons. The material sequenced was peripheral blood or thyroid tissue (not recorded which). The origin of the receptors is an adult woman with Graves' disease, either hyperthyroidism or ophthalmopathy (not recorded which). Both conserved end residues are part of each CDR3. The order of the fields is J gene, V gene, clone size, D gene, CDR3 protein, CDR3 DNA. D genes are given only for firm matches. Some rows have no size entry. The others give once, few or many, or a class for an expanded clone.

j_call: TRBJ2-7; v_call: TRBV4-1; clone_size: many; d_call: -; cdr3_aa: CASSQEPGTSSYEQYF; cdr3_nt: TGCGCCAGCAGCCAAGAGCCAGGGACGAGCTCCTACGAGCAGTACTTC
j_call: TRBJ2-7; v_call: TRBV11-2; clone_size: many; d_call: -; cdr3_aa: CASSSSTSYEQYF; cdr3_nt: TGTGCCAGCAGCTCTAGTACTAGCTACGAGCAGTACTTC
j_call: TRBJ2-5; v_call: TRBV3-1; clone_size: few; d_call: -; cdr3_aa: CASSQVNSQETQYF; cdr3_nt: TGTGCCAGCAGCCAAGTGAACAGTCAAGAGACCCAGTACTTC
j_call: TRBJ1-2; v_call: TRBV28; clone_size: many; d_call: TRBD1; cdr3_aa: CASKRTGTGYYGYTF; cdr3_nt: TGTGCCAGCAAAAGGACTGGGACAGGCTACTATGGCTACACCTTC
j_call: TRBJ1-6; v_call: TRBV7-6; clone_size: -; d_call: TRBD1; cdr3_aa: CASSGQTGGFSPLHF; cdr3_nt: TGTGCCAGCAGCGGTCAGACAGGGGGCTTTTCACCCCTCCACTTT
j_call: TRBJ2-6; v_call: TRBV29-1; clone_size: -; d_call: TRBD1; cdr3_aa: CSGDRAGVSGANVLTF; cdr3_nt: TGCAGCGGAGACAGGGCCGGAGTCTCTGGGGCCAACGTCCTGACTTTC
j_call: TRBJ2-5; v_call: TRBV7-9; clone_size: -; d_call: -; cdr3_aa: CASRRYQETQYF; cdr3_nt: TGTGCCAGCCGCCGGTACCAAGAGACCCAGTACTTC
j_call: TRBJ2-5; v_call: TRBV25-1; clone_size: -; d_call: -; cdr3_aa: CASRVKLGPGASRETQYF; cdr3_nt: TGTGCCAGCAGAGTCAAGTTAGGGCCTGGGGCTAGCCGAGAGACCCAGTACTTC
j_call: TRBJ2-7; v_call: TRBV28; clone_size: -; d_call: -; cdr3_aa: CASSRPAVSSYEQYF; cdr3_nt: TGTGCCAGCAGTCGCCCGGCGGTTAGCTCCTACGAGCAGTACTTC
j_call: TRBJ2-7; v_call: TRBV7-9; clone_size: -; d_call: -; cdr3_aa: CASAPSGREAREQYF; cdr3_nt: TGTGCCAGCGCCCCATCGGGTAGGGAGGCTCGGGAGCAGTACTTC
j_call: TRBJ1-2; v_call: TRBV6-1; clone_size: -; d_call: -; cdr3_aa: CASSEEASRRGYTF; cdr3_nt: TGTGCCAGCAGTGAGGAGGCTTCTCGTCGAGGCTACACCTTC
j_call: TRBJ2-2; v_call: TRBV11-2; clone_size: many; d_call: -; cdr3_aa: CASSLAGNGELFF; cdr3_nt: TGTGCCAGCAGCTTGGCGGGGAACGGGGAGCTGTTTTTT
j_call: TRBJ2-2; v_call: TRBV10-3; clone_size: -; d_call: TRBD2; cdr3_aa: CAIKGTERDSYELFF; cdr3_nt: TGTGCCATCAAGGGGACGGAGCGGGACTCCTACGAGCTGTTTTTT
j_call: TRBJ2-7; v_call: TRBV5-1; clone_size: -; d_call: TRBD1; cdr3_aa: CASSYDRDGGYEQYF; cdr3_nt: TGCGCCAGCAGCTACGACAGGGACGGAGGCTACGAGCAGTACTTC
j_call: TRBJ2-7; v_call: TRBV7-2; clone_size: many; d_call: TRBD1; cdr3_aa: CASSRGTEITYEQYF; cdr3_nt: TGTGCCAGCAGCCGAGGGACAGAGATCACCTACGAGCAGTACTTC
j_call: TRBJ2-2; v_call: TRBV9; clone_size: many; d_call: -; cdr3_aa: CASSPPAGTGELFF; cdr3_nt: TGTGCCAGCAGCCCTCCTGCAGGCACCGGGGAGCTGTTTTTT
j_call: TRBJ1-6; v_call: TRBV12-3/TRBV12-4; clone_size: -; d_call: -; cdr3_aa: CAISVDGLATRYNSPLHF; cdr3_nt: TGTGCCATCAGTGTAGACGGTTTGGCCACGAGATATAATTCACCCCTCCACTTT
j_call: TRBJ1-2; v_call: TRBV24-1; clone_size: many; d_call: -; cdr3_aa: CATSEGDEGYTF; cdr3_nt: TGTGCCACCAGTGAAGGGGATGAAGGCTACACCTTC
j_call: TRBJ2-5; v_call: TRBV18; clone_size: many; d_call: -; cdr3_aa: CASSRDSGQETQYF; cdr3_nt: TGTGCCAGCTCCCGAGACAGCGGACAAGAGACCCAGTACTTC
j_call: TRBJ1-4; v_call: TRBV29-1; clone_size: -; d_call: TRBD1; cdr3_aa: CSVETGTGGETNEKLFF; cdr3_nt: TGCAGCGTTGAAACTGGGACAGGGGGCGAAACTAATGAAAAACTGTTTTTT
j_call: TRBJ2-5; v_call: TRBV10-2; clone_size: -; d_call: -; cdr3_aa: CASRSILRGDQETQYF; cdr3_nt: TGCGCCAGCCGAAGTATCTTGAGGGGAGATCAAGAGACCCAGTACTTC
j_call: TRBJ2-5; v_call: TRBV29-1; clone_size: -; d_call: -; cdr3_aa: CSVEAWQQETQYF; cdr3_nt: TGCAGCGTTGAAGCATGGCAGCAAGAGACCCAGTACTTC
j_call: TRBJ1-5; v_call: TRBV19; clone_size: many; d_call: -; cdr3_aa: CASSIEPIMHQPQHF; cdr3_nt: TGTGCCAGTAGTATAGAGCCGATTATGCATCAGCCCCAGCATTTT
j_call: TRBJ2-2; v_call: TRBV12-3/TRBV12-4; clone_size: -; d_call: -; cdr3_aa: CASSLGPINTGELFF; cdr3_nt: TGTGCCAGCAGCCTAGGGCCTATCAACACCGGGGAGCTGTTTTTT
j_call: TRBJ1-3; v_call: TRBV6-5; clone_size: -; d_call: -; cdr3_aa: CASSPTGTYFENTIYF; cdr3_nt: TGTGCCAGCAGCCCCACCGGGACATACTTTGAAAACACCATATATTTT
j_call: TRBJ2-7; v_call: TRBV20-1; clone_size: -; d_call: TRBD1; cdr3_aa: CSARGDRGVYEQYF; cdr3_nt: TGCAGTGCTAGAGGGGACAGGGGTGTCTACGAGCAGTACTTC
j_call: TRBJ2-5; v_call: TRBV11-2; clone_size: many; d_call: -; cdr3_aa: CASSLDYQETQYF; cdr3_nt: TGTGCCAGCAGCTTAGACTACCAAGAGACCCAGTACTTC